This T cell receptor (beta chain) was sequenced during a study of tumor and adjacent non-tumor tissue in lung cancer. On the study more broadly: Aged roughly 30 to 76 years, patients included more than nine men and about 5 women with stage I to III disease.

The V segment lost 4 bases and the J segment 8 bases; nucleotides outside the gene matches: 7. Germline V CDR1 and CDR2: LNHNV, YYDKDF (reference sequence). The CDR3 runs 14 residues. This sample's RNA came from whole unsorted tissue. The normal lung tissue was taken more than 3 cm from the tumor edge. Worth noting for this clonotype: The antigen remains undetermined. A much larger clone sits a single nucleotide away, making a read error possible.

Study-wide points: Significantly higher TCR diversity was found in tumor than normal lung. Top 100 clones took a larger repertoire share in normal lung. Patients with more diverse tumor TCRs had worse survival.

Three rounds of nested PCR, following a modified ARM-PCR protocol, produced the TCRbeta library. Using its own MiXCR run on the multiplex PCR reads, TCRdb lists one record per CDR3 protein. The sample contains 94,000 or so distinct CDR3 sequences, around 80% of which appear only once. The sequence was collected from a woman between 45 and 60 years old with non-small cell lung cancer. The rearrangement joins TRBV15 to TRBJ1-4; 7 bases map to TRBD1. The sequencing input was distant non-tumor lung tissue. The CDR3 reads CATSTGDRDEKLFF. CDR3 nucleotide sequence: TGTGCCACCAGCACTGGAGACAGGGACGAAAAACTGTTTTTT.